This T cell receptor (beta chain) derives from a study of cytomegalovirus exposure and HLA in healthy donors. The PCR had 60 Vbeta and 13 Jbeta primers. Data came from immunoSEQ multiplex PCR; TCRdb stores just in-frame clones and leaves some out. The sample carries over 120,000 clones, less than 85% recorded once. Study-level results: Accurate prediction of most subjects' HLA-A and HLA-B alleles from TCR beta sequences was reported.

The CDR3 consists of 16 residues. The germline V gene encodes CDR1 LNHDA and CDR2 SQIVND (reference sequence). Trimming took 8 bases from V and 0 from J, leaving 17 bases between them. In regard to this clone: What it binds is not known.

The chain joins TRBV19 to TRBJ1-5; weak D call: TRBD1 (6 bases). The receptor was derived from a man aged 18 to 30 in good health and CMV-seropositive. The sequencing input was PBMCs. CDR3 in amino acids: CASSRGVRGSNQPQHF. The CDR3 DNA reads TGTGCCAGTTCCCGAGGAGTCAGGGGTAGCAATCAGCCCCAGCATTTT.